This passage covers 17 T cell receptor beta chains from one sample sequenced in a study of human T cells and chemical hapten exposure. From the RACE reads, TCRdb called clonotypes with MiXCR, one entry per CDR3 protein. The table shows some 38,000 distinct CDR3 sequences, with over 7.5% occurring only once. Time point here: patch test 3, about 24 weeks after DPC sensitization. Treatment given: therapeutic diphenylcyclopropenone sensitization with weekly scalp DPC. It was from unfractionated whole blood that total RNA was extracted. Material: whole blood, obtained in connection with sensitization to the hapten diphenylcyclopropenone (DPC). Receptor source: a man over 45 with alopecia areata. Some clones in this sample may be carry-over from other donors' samples.

This clonotype appeared many times. The chain carries TRBV20-1 and TRBJ2-1; D is possibly TRBD1 or TRBD2 (6 bases each). Trimming removed 3 bases at V and 8 bases at J, with 17 bases between. Germline values: CDR1 DFQATT, CDR2 SNEGSKA (reference sequence). The CDR3 runs 14 residues. The CDR3 nucleotides read TGCAGTGCTAGGGGGGCGGGGATTGAGGATGAGCAGTTCTTC. Translation gives CSARGAGIEDEQFF.

This clonotype came up many times. The rearrangement joins TRBV5-1 to TRBJ2-2; 7 nucleotides agree with TRBD2. The V gene end was trimmed by 5 bases and the J gene end by 3 bases; junction bases not matched to a gene: 7. The CDR3 runs to 15 residues. Per the germline V gene, CDR1 is SGHRS and CDR2 is YFSETQ. The CDR3 protein is CASRTGGPYTGELFF. As DNA, the CDR3 is TGCGCCAGCAGGACGGGGGGACCCTACACCGGGGAGCTGTTTTTT.

V gene TRBV2 combines with J gene TRBJ2-3, with 7 bases fitting TRBD1. Germline CDR1 and CDR2: SNHLY and FYNNEI. With V trimmed by 6 bases and J by 2 bases, 8 bases remained unmatched. This CDR3 spans 15 amino acids. The CDR3 protein is CASSLPGQLTDTQYF. CDR3 nucleotide sequence: TGTGCCAGCAGCTTGCCGGGACAGCTCACAGATACGCAGTATTTT.

V gene TRBV12-2 combines with J gene TRBJ2-7; TRBD1 is the table's D call, not checked against the DNA. TRBV12-2 corresponds to a pseudogene. The CDR3 contains 14 residues. The CDR3 sequence is CEVAPRGPPVEQYF. CDR3 DNA: TGTGAAGTCGCCCCAAGGGGGCCCCCCGTCGAGCAGTACTTC.

Ten or more counts support this clonotype. The chain links TRBV19 to TRBJ2-1, with 10 bases fitting TRBD2. V lost 3 bases to trimming and J lost 4 bases; unmatched junction nucleotides: 6. The CDR3 length is 16 residues. CDR1 is LNHDA, CDR2 SQIVND, per germline (reference sequence). This CDR3 reads CASSIVASGGYNEQFF. CDR3 in DNA: TGTGCCAGTAGTATCGTGGCTAGCGGGGGTTACAATGAGCAGTTCTTC.

In this sample, this clonotype turned up many times. The chain is built from TRBV5-1 and TRBJ2-2; D might be TRBD2 (5 bases). The germline V gene has CDR1 SGHRS and CDR2 YFSETQ. CDR3 length: 14 residues. The V end lost 7 bases, the J end lost 4 bases, and 14 bases lay between the germline ends. The CDR3 is CASSEVGSTGELFF. CDR3 bases: TGCGCCAGCTCGGAGGTGGGGAGCACCGGGGAGCTGTTTTTT.

The sample holds many counts of this clonotype. The V call is TRBV29-1, the J call TRBJ2-3, with 10 bases matching TRBD2. Germline V gene lookup returns CDR1 SQVTM and CDR2 ANQGSEA. This CDR3 contains 18 residues. Losses at the gene ends were 3 bases for V and 4 bases for J; bases not matched to a gene: 16. The CDR3 nucleotides read TGCAGCGTTGATCGGCTAGCGGGAGCTAAGGTAGCGGCAGATACGCAGTATTTT. It codes for CSVDRLAGAKVAADTQYF.

This chain connects TRBV30 to TRBJ1-6, with a tentative D call TRBD1 (6 bases). The CDR3 sequence is 13 residues long. V was shortened by 3 bases and J by 13 bases, with 16 bases between the two germline ends. The V gene's germline CDR1 is GTSNPN and CDR2 SVGIG (reference sequence). CDR3 residues: CAWSSGGQRPLHF. DNA for the CDR3: TGTGCCTGGAGCTCCGGGGGGCAACGTCCCCTCCACTTT.

This clonotype was recorded many times. The chain is built from TRBV27 and TRBJ1-5; D is uncertain. V lost 2 bases and J lost 7, with 12 bases in between. CDR1 is MNHEY, CDR2 SMNVEV, per germline (reference sequence). This CDR3 comprises 14 residues. In DNA, the CDR3 is TGTGCCAGCAGTTTAGAATTCAGGTCACAGCCCCAGCATTTT. It codes for CASSLEFRSQPQHF.

The rearrangement uses TRBV27 and TRBJ2-5; 7 positions match TRBD1. V shed 1 base, J shed 4 bases, and the junction held 6 bases outside the gene matches. The germline V gene encodes CDR1 MNHEY and CDR2 SMNVEV (reference sequence). This CDR3 spans 15 amino acids. The CDR3 sequence is CASSLFLQGTETQYF. DNA of the CDR3: TGTGCCAGCAGTTTATTTCTACAGGGGACAGAGACCCAGTACTTC.

This clonotype was detected ten times or more. The J gene is TRBJ2-5, the V gene TRBV7-6, with D possibly being TRBD1 or TRBD2 (5 bases each). CDR1 SGHVS and CDR2 FNYEAQ come from the germline V gene. The CDR3 runs to 15 residues. V lost 4 bases, J lost 2 bases, and 14 bases lay in between. The CDR3 DNA reads TGTGCCAGCAGCTCGAGGGACCAACGGCAAGAGACCCAGTACTTC. Its protein product is CASSSRDQRQETQYF.

The chain has TRBV11-3 and TRBJ2-2; D is ambiguous. This CDR3 comprises 12 residues. V was cut by 3 bases and J by 8 bases, with 7 bases left in between. The germline V gene encodes CDR1 SGHNT and CDR2 YENEEA. The CDR3 sequence: CASSFQAGELFF. In DNA form, the CDR3 reads TGTGCCAGCAGCTTTCAGGCGGGGGAGCTGTTTTTT.

This clonotype was counted a few times. The chain employs TRBV10-2 and TRBJ2-1; 7 bases are shared with TRBD2. Germline V CDR1 and CDR2: WSHSY, SAAADI. Trimming removed 2 bases from V and 10 bases from J; junction bases left unmatched: 5. There are 13 residues in the CDR3. CDR3 DNA: TGCGCCAGCAGTGAGAACGGCGGGAGAGAGCAGTTCTTC. This sequence encodes CASSENGGREQFF.

At least ten counts were recorded for this clonotype. The J gene is TRBJ2-7, the V gene TRBV29-1, with D uncertain. This CDR3 is built from 11 residues. Germline V gene sequence: CDR1 SQVTM, CDR2 ANQGSEA. Trimming pared 4 bases from V and 4 bases from J, leaving 8 bases between. The DNA of the CDR3 is TGCAGCGTTGCAATCCGTTACGAGCAGTACTTC. It translates to CSVAIRYEQYF.

This clonotype was detected ten times or more. This chain connects TRBV18 to TRBJ1-2; D call uncertain. This CDR3 comprises 14 residues. Per germline, CDR1 KGHSH and CDR2 LQKENI. Deletions cut 0 bases from V and 4 bases from J, with 9 bases between. The chain's CDR3 is CASSPPSDAYGYTF. In nucleotides, the CDR3 is TGTGCCAGCTCACCACCGTCGGACGCCTATGGCTACACCTTC.

This clonotype was counted ten times or more. The V call is TRBV3-1, the J call TRBJ2-7; 10 bases are a match to TRBD1. The length of the CDR3 is 16 residues. V trimming: 1 base; J trimming: 2 bases; junction bases outside the gene matches: 5. Germline values: CDR1 LGHDT, CDR2 YNNKEL (reference sequence). CDR3 nucleotides: TGTGCCAGCAGCCAAGCTGGGGGGACAGGGGCCTACGAGCAGTACTTC. Its protein is CASSQAGGTGAYEQYF.

This clonotype came up many times. The chain joins TRBV27 to TRBJ2-7; either TRBD1 or TRBD2 may supply D (5 bases each). Trimming left V 4 bases short and J 4 bases short, with 17 bases between. CDR1 is MNHEY and CDR2 is SMNVEV in the germline V gene (reference sequence). The CDR3 has 15 amino acids. The CDR3 loop is CASSSGTVIVYEQYF. The CDR3, as DNA: TGTGCCAGCAGTTCGGGGACGGTTATAGTTTACGAGCAGTACTTC.